These 21 T cell receptor beta chains came from one sample sequenced in a study of CD8+CD57+ T cells in acquired aplastic anemia. Patients selected for sequencing had displayed CD8+CD57+ cell expansion by flow cytometry. Genomic DNA, serving as template, underwent TCR beta VDJ and CDR3 profiling. MiXCR was run by TCRdb on the reads, yielding one entry per CDR3 protein. The repertoire holds 100,000 to 150,000 distinct CDR3 sequences, roughly 55% seen once, with around 29% in the top ten. Input material: sorted CD4+, CD8+, or CD8+CD57+ T cells (not recorded which) from PBMCs. The origin of the receptors is a human donor with aplastic anemia.

A note on this clonotype: Without the conserved terminal phenylalanine or tryptophan, this CDR3 likely stems from a read error. The DNA is omitted, as the CDR3 cannot be located on it reliably, and the CDR3 follows TCRdb's listing. V and J are TRBV7-6 and TRBJ2-1; the D call in the table, TRBD2, was not verified against the DNA. Inclusive of both ends, the CDR3 amounts to 18 amino acids. The germline gives CDR1 SGHVS, CDR2 FNYEAQ. CDR3 amino acids: CASSLVRASGVIYNEQVC.

This clonotype was observed a single time. The chain links TRBV3-1 to TRBJ2-7; 7 nucleotides align to TRBD1. The CDR3 extends over 14 amino acids. V lost 2 bases, J lost 5 bases, and 6 bases stayed unmatched. Per germline, CDR1 LGHDT and CDR2 YNNKEL (reference sequence). The CDR3 sequence is CASSQPGGRNEQYF. CDR3 DNA sequence: TGTGCCAGCAGCCAACCAGGGGGAAGGAACGAGCAGTACTTC.

The genes are TRBV11-2 and TRBJ2-5, with D tentatively TRBD1 (5 bases). The CDR3 loop spans 15 amino acids. Germline assignment: CDR1 SGHAT and CDR2 FQNNGV. V was shortened by 4 bases and J by 2 bases, with 14 bases between the two germline ends. CDR3 sequence: CASSSQRQPQETQYF. In DNA, the CDR3 is TGTGCCAGCAGCTCACAAAGACAGCCTCAAGAGACCCAGTACTTC.

The J gene is TRBJ2-3, the V gene TRBV20-1; a weak D match, TRBD1 (6 bases). Germline V gene sequence: CDR1 DFQATT, CDR2 SNEGSKA (reference sequence). V lost 8 bases and J 2 bases, leaving 20 bases between the germline ends. This CDR3 comprises 15 residues. CDR3 DNA sequence: TGCAGTTCCCAGGGGTGGGGTGTAGACACAGATACGCAGTATTTT. Protein: CSSQGWGVDTDTQYF.

V usage is TRBV15 and J usage is TRBJ1-5; unclear D gene. The V gene's germline CDR1 is LNHNV and CDR2 YYDKDF (reference sequence). Trimming cost V 4 bases and J 4 bases, with 5 bases left between them. The CDR3 is made up of 12 amino acids. CDR3 region: CATSNLNQPQHF. The CDR3 DNA follows: TGTGCCACCAGCAATTTAAATCAGCCCCAGCATTTT.

The sample holds many counts of this clonotype. V usage is TRBV2 and J usage is TRBJ2-6; D gene unclear. The CDR3 extends over 10 amino acids. Germline CDR1 reads SNHLY; CDR2 reads FYNNEI. The V and J ends lost 3 bases and 12 bases respectively, with 3 bases between them. Here the CDR3 reads CASSESVLTF. CDR3 DNA sequence: TGTGCCAGCAGTGAGTCCGTCCTGACTTTC.

This clonotype was picked up one time. This chain connects TRBV13 to TRBJ2-7; 14 positions match TRBD2. Germline V gene sequence: CDR1 PRHDT, CDR2 FYEKMQ (reference sequence). Unmatched junction bases numbered 5, after V lost 3 bases and J lost 7 bases. The CDR3 loop spans 15 amino acids. This chain's CDR3 is CASSLRLAGGEEQYF. Written as DNA, the CDR3 is TGTGCCAGCAGCTTGAGACTAGCGGGAGGGGAAGAGCAGTACTTC.

The table lists this clonotype with a few counts. The chain is built from TRBV29-1 and TRBJ1-2; perhaps TRBD1 as D (5 bases). Germline V gene data show CDR1 as SQVTM and CDR2 as ANQGSEA. Trimming shortened V by 0 bases and J by 2 bases, and 10 bases separated the two germline ends. This CDR3 has 14 residues. The CDR3 loop reads CSVEEGQLNYGYTF. The CDR3 DNA reads as TGCAGCGTTGAAGAGGGGCAGCTAAACTATGGCTACACCTTC.

The table lists this clonotype with many counts. The chain employs TRBV5-6 and TRBJ2-3, with D hard to call. The CDR3 is 12 amino acids. V shed 3 bases and J shed 0 bases, with 2 bases lying between them. Germline loops: CDR1 SGHDT, CDR2 YYEEEE. The CDR3 DNA reads TGTGCCAGCAGCTATAGCACAGATACGCAGTATTTT. It is translated as CASSYSTDTQYF.

This rearrangement joins TRBV25-1 to TRBJ1-1; D gene ambiguous. Germline CDR1 MGHDK, CDR2 SYGVNS. CDR3 length: 14 residues. Trimming took 6 bases from V and 11 from J, leaving 22 bases between them. The DNA for the CDR3 is TGTGCCAGCAGCCAACTGCTAGAACGTTATGGGGCTTTCTTT. This encodes CASSQLLERYGAFF.

This clonotype appeared a few times. The chain combines TRBV10-2 with TRBJ1-5, with 9 bases aligning to TRBD1. This CDR3 contains 13 residues. J gave up 6 bases and V 10 bases, and 7 bases lay outside the gene matches. Germline-derived CDR1 and CDR2 are WSHSY and SAAADI. The chain's CDR3 is CATGQGWSQPQHF. As DNA, the CDR3 is TGCGCCACGGGACAGGGATGGTCTCAGCCCCAGCATTTT.

This chain links TRBV7-9 with TRBJ1-5, with D uncertain. CDR3 length: 13 residues. Germline lookup yields CDR1 SEHNR and CDR2 FQNEAQ (reference sequence). With 3 bases removed from V and 5 bases from J, the gap between germline ends came to 8 bases. The CDR3 spells CASSLGIYQPQHF. CDR3 nucleotide sequence: TGTGCCAGCAGCTTGGGAATATATCAGCCCCAGCATTTT.

Ten or more counts support this clonotype. The chain combines TRBV11-3 with TRBJ2-7, with 12 bases fitting TRBD2. Germline CDR1 and CDR2: SGHNT and YENEEA. This CDR3 contains 16 residues. V lost 0 bases to trimming and J lost 6 bases; unmatched junction nucleotides: 6. CDR3 region: CASSLELAGGGGEQYF. The CDR3 DNA sequence: TGTGCCAGCAGCTTAGAACTAGCGGGAGGTGGTGGCGAGCAGTACTTC.

CDR3 in DNA: TGTGCCAGCAGCTTATGGGGACTAGCGGGGGAGAACACCGGGGAGCTGTTTTTT. This sequence encodes CASSLWGLAGENTGELFF. The chain uses TRBV7-2 and TRBJ2-2, with 14 positions matching TRBD2. The CDR3 consists of 18 residues. The germline gives CDR1 SGHTA, CDR2 FQGNSA. V was clipped by 2 bases and J by 1 base; unmatched bases: 3.

This clonotype was observed a few times. The chain combines TRBV2 with TRBJ1-6; a possible D gene is TRBD1 (6 bases). V was shortened by 6 bases and J by 5 bases, with 11 bases between the two germline ends. The germline gives CDR1 SNHLY, CDR2 FYNNEI. The CDR3 length is 14 residues. CDR3 region: CASRFGQNNSPLHF. CDR3 DNA: TGTGCCAGCAGGTTCGGACAGAATAATTCACCCCTCCACTTT.

The J gene is TRBJ2-2, the V gene TRBV12-3 or TRBV12-4, with a tentative D call TRBD2 (8 bases). The V gene lost 5 bases and the J gene lost 5 bases, with 15 bases spanning the gap. The CDR3 consists of 15 residues. The CDR3 sequence is CASSVRGTRTGELFF. The CDR3 coding sequence is TGTGCCAGCAGTGTCAGGGGGACTAGGACCGGGGAGCTGTTTTTT.

This clonotype was counted many times. CDR3: CASSEGGRGLSGANVLTF. CDR3 in DNA: TGTGCCAGCAGTGAGGGTGGCAGGGGCCTCTCTGGGGCCAACGTCCTGACTTTC. The chain is built from TRBV2 and TRBJ2-6, with a possible D match to TRBD1 (6 bases). Germline-derived CDR1 and CDR2 are SNHLY and FYNNEI. This CDR3 spans 18 amino acids. V was trimmed by 3 bases and J by 0 bases, leaving 15 bases between them.

The CDR3 here is CASRTGTGDYNEQFF. As DNA, the CDR3 is TGTGCCAGTAGAACCGGGACAGGGGACTACAATGAGCAGTTCTTC. V usage is TRBV19 and J usage is TRBJ2-1; 10 bases are shared with TRBD1. V shed 6 bases, J shed 3 bases, and the junction held 5 bases outside the gene matches. The CDR3 extends over 15 amino acids. The germline gives CDR1 LNHDA, CDR2 SQIVND (reference sequence).

With regard to this clonotype: With a much larger clone just one base away, this may be a read error. The J gene is TRBJ1-6, the V gene TRBV4-3; no firm D call. The germline CDR1 and CDR2 sequences are LGHNA and YSLEER. There are 15 residues in the CDR3. CDR3 region: CASSQDRKNNPPLHF. The CDR3 DNA reads TGCGCCAGCAGCCAAGACAGGAAAAATAATCCACCCCTCCACTTT.

This sequence joins TRBV14 and TRBJ2-7; 8 nucleotides agree with TRBD2. The CDR3 extends over 16 amino acids. J lost 4 bases, V lost 1 base, and 9 bases had no gene match. CDR1 SGHDN and CDR2 FVKESK come from the germline V gene. DNA for the CDR3: TGTGCCAGCAGCCAAGCTGGCGGGGGGTCCGTGTACGAGCAGTACTTC. It specifies CASSQAGGGSVYEQYF.

J is TRBJ1-1 and V is TRBV7-8, with no clear D. The germline V and J ends were trimmed by 1 base and 6 bases, with 9 bases remaining between them. Germline CDR1 SGHVS, CDR2 FQNEAQ. The CDR3 spans 13 residues. The CDR3, as DNA: TGTGCCAGCAGCTTAGGTGGGTTCGCTGAAGCTTTCTTT. This translates into CASSLGGFAEAFF.